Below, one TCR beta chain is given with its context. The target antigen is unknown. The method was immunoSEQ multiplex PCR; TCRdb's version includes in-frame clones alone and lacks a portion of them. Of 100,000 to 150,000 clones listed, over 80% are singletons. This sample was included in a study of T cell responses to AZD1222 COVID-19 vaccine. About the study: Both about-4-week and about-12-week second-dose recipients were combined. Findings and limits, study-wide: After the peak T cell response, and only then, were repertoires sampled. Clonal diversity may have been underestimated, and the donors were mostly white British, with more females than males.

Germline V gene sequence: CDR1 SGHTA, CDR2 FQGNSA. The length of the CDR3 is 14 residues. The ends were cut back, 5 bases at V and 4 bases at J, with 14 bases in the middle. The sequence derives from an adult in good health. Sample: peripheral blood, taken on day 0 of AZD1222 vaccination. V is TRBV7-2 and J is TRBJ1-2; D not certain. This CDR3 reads CASSEKGGPYGYTF. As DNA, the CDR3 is TGTGCCAGCAGCGAAAAGGGCGGACCCTATGGCTACACCTTC.